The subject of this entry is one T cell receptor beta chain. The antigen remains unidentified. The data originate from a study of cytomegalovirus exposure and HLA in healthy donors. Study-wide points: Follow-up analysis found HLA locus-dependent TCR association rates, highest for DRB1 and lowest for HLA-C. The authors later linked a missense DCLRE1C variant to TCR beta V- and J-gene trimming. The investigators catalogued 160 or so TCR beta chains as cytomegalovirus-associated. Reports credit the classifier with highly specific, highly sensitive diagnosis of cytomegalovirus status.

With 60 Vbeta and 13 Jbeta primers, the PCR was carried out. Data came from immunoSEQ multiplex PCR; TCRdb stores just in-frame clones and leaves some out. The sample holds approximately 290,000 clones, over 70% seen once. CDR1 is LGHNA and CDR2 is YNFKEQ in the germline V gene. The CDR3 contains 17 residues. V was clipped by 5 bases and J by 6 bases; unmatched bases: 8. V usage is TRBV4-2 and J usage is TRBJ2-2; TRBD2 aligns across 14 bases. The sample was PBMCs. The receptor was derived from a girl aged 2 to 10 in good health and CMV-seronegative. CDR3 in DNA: TGTGCCAGCAGCACCCGATGGACTAGCGGGGGGTCCGGGGAGCTGTTTTTT. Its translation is CASSTRWTSGGSGELFF.